The 13 T cell receptor beta chains reported below all come from one sample, sequenced in a study of T-cell memory formation after mild COVID-19. TCRdb analysed the 5' RACE reads with MiXCR anew, one entry per CDR3 protein. The sample lists roughly 280,000 distinct CDR3 sequences; 7% to 10% were seen once. The material sequenced was PBMCs or a T cell subset sorted from them (not recorded which). Source of these receptors: a man in his late teens or twenties who had mild COVID-19 (a few samples of this study predate the infection). Cell type and time point are not known.

The CDR3 loop is CASSLGGALSITEAFF. The CDR3 coding sequence is TGTGCCAGCAGCTTAGGCGGGGCTTTATCTATCACTGAAGCTTTCTTT. J is TRBJ1-1 and V is TRBV7-9; weak D call: TRBD1 (5 bases). The CDR3 is made up of 16 amino acids. CDR1 is SEHNR, CDR2 FQNEAQ, per germline (reference sequence). The V gene lost 1 base and the J gene lost 4 bases, with 16 bases spanning the gap.

In its sample, this clonotype was seen many times. V is TRBV12-3 or TRBV12-4 and J is TRBJ2-2; D tentatively fits TRBD1 or TRBD2 (6 bases each). The CDR3 totals 14 residues. V gave up 3 bases and J gave up 7 bases, with 12 bases separating them. CDR3 sequence reads: CASSLYREDGELFF. Here the CDR3 DNA reads TGTGCCAGCAGTTTGTACAGGGAGGACGGGGAGCTGTTTTTT.

This chain uses TRBV5-1 with TRBJ2-1; 8 bases map to TRBD2. The CDR3 has 17 amino acids. CDR1 is SGHRS and CDR2 is YFSETQ in the germline V gene. The ends lost 4 bases at V and 5 bases at J; junction bases unmatched: 14. CDR3 region: CASSPRGSGGPHNEQFF. The DNA for the CDR3 is TGCGCCAGCAGCCCGAGGGGTTCGGGGGGGCCTCACAATGAGCAGTTCTTC.

This clonotype came up a few times. The rearrangement uses TRBV6-5 and TRBJ1-6; 10 positions agree with TRBD1. Germline lookup yields CDR1 MNHEY and CDR2 SVGAGI. With 8 bases clipped from V and 8 bases from J, the junction kept 3 bases outside the gene matches. The CDR3 is 13 residues long. The CDR3 region has the DNA TGTGCCAGCTGGGACAGGGGTTATTCACCCCTCCACTTT. As protein: CASWDRGYSPLHF.

In this sample, this clonotype turned up a few times. V and J are TRBV12-3 or TRBV12-4 and TRBJ2-3; TRBD2 matches at 8 bases. J lost 0 bases, V lost 2 bases, and 4 bases had no gene match. This CDR3 is built from 16 residues. The CDR3 nucleotides read TGTGCCAGCAGTTTAAGCGGCGGGGGGAGCACAGATACGCAGTATTTT. This gives the protein CASSLSGGGSTDTQYF.

This CDR3 is CASSLLGRYYEQYF. The CDR3 DNA reads TGTGCCAGCTCCCTCTTGGGGCGGTACTACGAGCAGTACTTC. The chain recombines TRBV6-5 with TRBJ2-7; a weak D match, TRBD1 (5 bases). Germline CDR1 and CDR2: MNHEY and SVGAGI. The V end lost 8 bases, the J end lost 3 bases, and 17 bases lay between the germline ends. CDR3 size: 14 residues.

This clonotype occurred a few times. The CDR3 DNA sequence: TGTGCCAGCAGCCAGGAAGTTAAAAGTCCCTACGAGCAGTACGTC. Its protein is CASSQEVKSPYEQYV. The rearrangement joins TRBV6-2 or TRBV6-3 to TRBJ2-7; the D is unclear. The length of the CDR3 is 15 residues. The V gene's germline CDR1 is MNHEY and CDR2 SVGEGT. V gave up 6 bases and J gave up 2 bases, with 17 bases separating them.

This chain joins TRBV6-5 and TRBJ2-2, with a weak D call TRBD1 (6 bases). Germline values: CDR1 MNHEY, CDR2 SVGAGI. The CDR3 consists of 16 residues. The V and J ends lost 1 base and 1 base respectively, with 10 bases between them. The CDR3: CASSYYVQGNTGELFF. The DNA for the CDR3 is TGTGCCAGCAGTTACTACGTACAGGGGAACACCGGGGAGCTGTTTTTT.

This chain joins TRBV29-1 and TRBJ1-1; D is perhaps TRBD1 (5 bases). The CDR3 runs to 14 residues. Germline CDR1 is SQVTM and CDR2 is ANQGSEA. The V and J ends lost 6 bases and 1 base respectively, with 15 bases between them. The CDR3 loop is CSVSGVLPNTEAFF. CDR3 DNA sequence: TGCAGCGTCTCGGGGGTACTCCCGAACACTGAAGCTTTCTTT.

This chain joins TRBV4-1 and TRBJ2-1, with 12 positions matching TRBD2. From germline, CDR1 is MGHRA and CDR2 YSYEKL. This CDR3 spans 16 amino acids. Trimming took 1 base from V and 7 from J; bases not matched to a gene: 5. The CDR3 coding sequence is TGCGCCAGCAGCCAAGCGATAGGACTAGCGGGGAATGAGCAGTTCTTC. Translating gives CASSQAIGLAGNEQFF.

The chain has TRBV7-8 and TRBJ2-3; D gene uncertain. Germline CDR1 SGHVS, CDR2 FQNEAQ. Trimming pared 2 bases from V and 2 bases from J, leaving 20 bases between. CDR3 length equals 18 residues. CDR3 sequence: CASSLPVVGPRSTDTQYF. The CDR3, as DNA: TGTGCCAGCAGCTTACCGGTAGTGGGCCCGCGATCCACAGATACGCAGTATTTT.

V is TRBV2 and J is TRBJ1-5; D remains unclear. Per germline, CDR1 SNHLY and CDR2 FYNNEI. V lost 3 bases to trimming and J lost 2 bases, with 8 bases between them. This CDR3 comprises 14 residues. In nucleotides, the CDR3 is TGTGCCAGCAGTGATTTGGAGGGCAATCAGCCCCAGCATTTT. It translates to CASSDLEGNQPQHF.

This clonotype appeared many times. The V and J genes are TRBV5-1 and TRBJ1-1; TRBD1 might be the D (5 bases). The V gene lost 4 bases and the J gene lost 4 bases, with 11 bases spanning the gap. CDR3 size: 13 residues. Germline V gives CDR1 SGHRS, CDR2 YFSETQ. The CDR3 loop is CASSPWDGTEAFF. The CDR3 DNA reads TGCGCCAGCAGCCCCTGGGACGGCACTGAAGCTTTCTTT.